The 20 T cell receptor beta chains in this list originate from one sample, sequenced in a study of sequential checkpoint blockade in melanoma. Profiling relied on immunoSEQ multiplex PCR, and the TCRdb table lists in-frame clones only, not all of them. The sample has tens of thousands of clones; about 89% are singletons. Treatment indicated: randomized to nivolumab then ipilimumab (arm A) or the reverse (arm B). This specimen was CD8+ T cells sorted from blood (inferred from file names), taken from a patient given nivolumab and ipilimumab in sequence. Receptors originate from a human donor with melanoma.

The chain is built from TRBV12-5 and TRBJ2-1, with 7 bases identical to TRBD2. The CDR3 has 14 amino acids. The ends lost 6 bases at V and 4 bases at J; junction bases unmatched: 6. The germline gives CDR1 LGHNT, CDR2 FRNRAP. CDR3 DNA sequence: TGTGCTAGTGGCTCTAGCGGAAAATACAATGAGCAGTTCTTC. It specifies CASGSSGKYNEQFF.

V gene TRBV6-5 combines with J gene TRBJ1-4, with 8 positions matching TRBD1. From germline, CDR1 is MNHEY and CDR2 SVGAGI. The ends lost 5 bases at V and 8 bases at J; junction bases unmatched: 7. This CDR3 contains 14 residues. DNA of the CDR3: TGTGCCAGCAGTACCAGGGGGCTCGGGGAAAAACTGTTTTTT. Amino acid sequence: CASSTRGLGEKLFF.

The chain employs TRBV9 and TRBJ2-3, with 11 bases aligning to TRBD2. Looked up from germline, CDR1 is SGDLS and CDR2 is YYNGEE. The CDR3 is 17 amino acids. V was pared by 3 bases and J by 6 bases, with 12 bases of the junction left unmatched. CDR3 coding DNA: TGTGCCAGCAGCGCATATACTAGCGGGGGACCGCTGGATACGCAGTATTTT. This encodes CASSAYTSGGPLDTQYF.

The CDR3 here is CASSQDISSGANEQFF. The CDR3, as DNA: TGCGCCAGCAGCCAAGATATCTCAAGTGGAGCCAATGAGCAGTTCTTC. The chain recombines TRBV4-3 with TRBJ2-1; D remains ambiguous. V was cut by 0 bases and J by 6 bases, with 15 bases left in between. The CDR3 extends over 16 amino acids. Germline V CDR1 and CDR2: LGHNA, YSLEER.

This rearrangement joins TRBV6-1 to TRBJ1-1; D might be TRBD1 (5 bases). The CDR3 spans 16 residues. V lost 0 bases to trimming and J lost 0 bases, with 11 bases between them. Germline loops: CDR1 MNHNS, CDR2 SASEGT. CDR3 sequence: CASSEAIGVMNTEAFF. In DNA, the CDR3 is TGTGCCAGCAGTGAAGCGATAGGGGTCATGAACACTGAAGCTTTCTTT.

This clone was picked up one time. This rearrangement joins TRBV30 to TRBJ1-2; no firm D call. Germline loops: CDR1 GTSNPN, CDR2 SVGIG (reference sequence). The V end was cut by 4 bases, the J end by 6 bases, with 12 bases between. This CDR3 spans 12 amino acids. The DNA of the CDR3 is TGTGCCTGGACCCATCTCGGGGATGGCTACACCTTC. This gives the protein CAWTHLGDGYTF.

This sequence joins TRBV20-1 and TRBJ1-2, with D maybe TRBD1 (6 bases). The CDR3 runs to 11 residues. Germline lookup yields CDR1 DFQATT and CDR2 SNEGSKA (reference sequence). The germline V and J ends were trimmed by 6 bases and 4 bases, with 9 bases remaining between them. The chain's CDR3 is CSAPDSYGYTF. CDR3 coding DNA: TGCAGTGCCCCGGACAGCTATGGCTACACCTTC.

The CDR3 region is CASSLAGSGGPTDTQYF. CDR3 in DNA: TGTGCCAGCAGCTTGGCCGGTAGCGGGGGTCCCACAGATACGCAGTATTTT. This rearrangement joins TRBV5-6 to TRBJ2-3; 9 bases match TRBD2. Looked up from germline, CDR1 is SGHDT and CDR2 is YYEEEE. The CDR3 is made up of 17 amino acids. V was clipped by 0 bases and J by 2 bases; unmatched bases: 7.

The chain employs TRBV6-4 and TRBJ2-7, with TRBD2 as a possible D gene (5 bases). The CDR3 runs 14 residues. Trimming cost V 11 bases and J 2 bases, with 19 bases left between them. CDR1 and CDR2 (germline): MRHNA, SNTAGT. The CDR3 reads CAATRKDWTYEQYF. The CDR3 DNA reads TGTGCCGCCACCCGGAAGGACTGGACCTACGAGCAGTACTTC.

The CDR3 is CASSQGTGFYEQYF. For the CDR3, the DNA is TGTGCCAGCAGCCAGGGAACAGGGTTCTACGAGCAGTACTTC. The genes are TRBV14 and TRBJ2-5, with TRBD1 as a possible D gene (6 bases). The J call may be in error: the DNA end matches TRBJ2-7 better. Germline CDR1 SGHDN, CDR2 FVKESK. This CDR3 has 14 amino acids.

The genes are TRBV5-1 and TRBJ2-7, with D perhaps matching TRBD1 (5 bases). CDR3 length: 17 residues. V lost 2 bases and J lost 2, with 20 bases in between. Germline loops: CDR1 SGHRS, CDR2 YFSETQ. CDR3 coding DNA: TGCGCCAGCAGCTTAGGCCGGATGGACAAAGGGGCCTACGAGCAGTACTTC. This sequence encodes CASSLGRMDKGAYEQYF.

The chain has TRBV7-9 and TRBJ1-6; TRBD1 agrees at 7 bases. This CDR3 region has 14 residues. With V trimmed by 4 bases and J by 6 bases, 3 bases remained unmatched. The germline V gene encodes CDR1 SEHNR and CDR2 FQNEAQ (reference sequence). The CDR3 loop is CASSSGTVNSPLHF. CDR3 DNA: TGTGCCAGCAGCTCCGGGACAGTTAATTCACCCCTCCACTTT.

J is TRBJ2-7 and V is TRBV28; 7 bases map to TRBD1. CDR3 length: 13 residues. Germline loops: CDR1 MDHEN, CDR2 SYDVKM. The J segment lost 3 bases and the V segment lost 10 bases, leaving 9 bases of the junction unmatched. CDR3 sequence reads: CATTGFKSYEQYV. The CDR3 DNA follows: TGTGCCACGACAGGGTTCAAGAGCTACGAGCAGTACGTC.

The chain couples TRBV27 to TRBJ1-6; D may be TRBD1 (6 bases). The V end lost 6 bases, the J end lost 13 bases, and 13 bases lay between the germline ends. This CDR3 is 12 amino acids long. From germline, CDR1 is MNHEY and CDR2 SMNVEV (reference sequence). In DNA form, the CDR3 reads TGTGCCAGCAGCAGGGGCGTGGGGCCCCTCCACTTT. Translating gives CASSRGVGPLHF.

The CDR3: CASSLTAGRTYEQYF. The DNA of the CDR3 is TGTGCCAGCAGTTTAACAGCGGGTAGAACCTACGAGCAGTACTTC. V gene TRBV27 combines with J gene TRBJ2-7, with a weak D call TRBD2 (6 bases). V shed 2 bases and J shed 2 bases, with 13 bases lying between them. The CDR3 extends over 15 amino acids. Germline V gene lookup returns CDR1 MNHEY and CDR2 SMNVEV (reference sequence).

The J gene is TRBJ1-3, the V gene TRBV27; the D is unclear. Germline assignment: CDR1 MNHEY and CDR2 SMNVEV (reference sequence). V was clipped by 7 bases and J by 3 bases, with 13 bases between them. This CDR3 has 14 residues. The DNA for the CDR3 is TGTGCCAGCAAAACCGGGTCTGTTGGAAACACCATATATTTT. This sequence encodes CASKTGSVGNTIYF.

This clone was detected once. This CDR3 reads CASSGLGYEQYF. The CDR3 bases are TGTGCCAGCAGTGGACTAGGGTACGAGCAGTACTTC. The chain employs TRBV6-5 and TRBJ2-7, with 7 bases identical to TRBD2. CDR3 length: 12 amino acids. Looked up from germline, CDR1 is MNHEY and CDR2 is SVGAGI. J lost 4 bases, V lost 5 bases, and 2 bases had no gene match.

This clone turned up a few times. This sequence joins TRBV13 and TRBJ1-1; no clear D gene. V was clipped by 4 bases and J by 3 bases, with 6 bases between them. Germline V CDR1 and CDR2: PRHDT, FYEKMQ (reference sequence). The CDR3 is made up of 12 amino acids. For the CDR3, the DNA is TGTGCCAGCAGCTCCACGGACACTGAAGCTTTCTTT. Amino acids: CASSSTDTEAFF.

The chain's CDR3 is CASSLSGGAGNTEAFF. The CDR3 DNA reads as TGTGCCAGCAGTTTATCAGGGGGCGCGGGAAACACTGAAGCTTTCTTT. The chain employs TRBV27 and TRBJ1-1; 7 positions match TRBD1. The trim removed 0 bases at V and 2 bases at J, leaving 6 bases unmatched. There are 16 residues in the CDR3. Germline V gene sequence: CDR1 MNHEY, CDR2 SMNVEV (reference sequence).

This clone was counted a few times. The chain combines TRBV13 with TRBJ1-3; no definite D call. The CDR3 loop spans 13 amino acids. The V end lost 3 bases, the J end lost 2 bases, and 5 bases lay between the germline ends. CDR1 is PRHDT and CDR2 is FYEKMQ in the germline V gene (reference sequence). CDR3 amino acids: CASSFNTGNTIYF. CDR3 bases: TGTGCCAGCAGCTTTAATACTGGAAACACCATATATTTT.